This T cell receptor (beta chain) was captured by sequencing in a study of STAT5B mutations in CD4+ large granular lymphocyte leukemia. Sequencing was performed with immunoSEQ multiplex PCR; in TCRdb, only in-frame clones are kept and a portion is missing. The sample records tens of thousands of clones, about 88% being singletons. The CDR3 extends over 13 amino acids. Between the trimmed V and J ends, which lost 0 bases and 3 bases, there was a span of 8 bases. Germline CDR1 is GTSNPN and CDR2 is SVGIG (reference sequence). This clone has just one count. The genes are TRBV30 and TRBJ2-5; a weak D match, TRBD2 (6 bases). The clonotype originates from a human donor in good health. Input material: CD4+ T cells from blood buffy coats. CDR3 nucleotides: TGTGCCTGGAGTGTAGTAGCGGAAGAGACCCAGTACTTC. Translated: CAWSVVAEETQYF. The whole variable domain, filled in from reference TRBV30 and TRBJ2-5, reads SQTIHQWPATLVQPVGSPLSLECTVEGTSNPNLYWYRQAAGRGLQLLFYSVGIGQISSEVPQNLSASRPQDRQFILSSKKLLLSDSGFYLCAWSVVAEETQYFGPGTRLLVL.